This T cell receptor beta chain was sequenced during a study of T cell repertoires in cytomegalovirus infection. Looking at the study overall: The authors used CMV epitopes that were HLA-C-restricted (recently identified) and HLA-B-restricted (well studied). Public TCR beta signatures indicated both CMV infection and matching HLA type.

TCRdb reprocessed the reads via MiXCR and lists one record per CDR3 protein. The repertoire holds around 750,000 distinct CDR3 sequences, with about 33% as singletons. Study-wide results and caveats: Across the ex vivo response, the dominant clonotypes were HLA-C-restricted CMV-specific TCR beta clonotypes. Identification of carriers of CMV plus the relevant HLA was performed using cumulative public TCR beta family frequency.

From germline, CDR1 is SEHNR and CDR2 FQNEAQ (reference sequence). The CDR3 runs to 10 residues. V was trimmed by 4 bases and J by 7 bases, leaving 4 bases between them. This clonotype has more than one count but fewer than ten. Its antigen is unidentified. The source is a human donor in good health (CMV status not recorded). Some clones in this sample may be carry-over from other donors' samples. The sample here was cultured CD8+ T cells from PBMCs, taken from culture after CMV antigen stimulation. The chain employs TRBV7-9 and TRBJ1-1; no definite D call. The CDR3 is CASSYNEAFF. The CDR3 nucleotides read TGTGCCAGCAGCTATAATGAAGCTTTCTTT.